The 15 T cell receptor beta chains below were found in one sample sequenced in a study of blood T cell repertoires in COVID-19. TCRdb's table, derived via immunoSEQ multiplex PCR, lists solely in-frame clones and lacks some. The table lists 200,000 to 300,000 clones, around 86% of them singletons, with roughly 4.9% in the top ten. The source material was peripheral blood. The receptors were sampled from a woman between 55 and 75 years old with COVID-19, enrolled during active disease.

The chain couples TRBV6-2 or TRBV6-3 to TRBJ2-1; 7 bases fit TRBD2. Germline loops: CDR1 MNHEY, CDR2 SVGEGT. The CDR3 covers 17 residues. The V gene end was trimmed by 0 bases and the J gene end by 0 bases; junction bases not matched to a gene: 5. The CDR3 region has the DNA TGTGCCAGCAGTTACTCGAGGCGGGGGAGCTCCTACAATGAGCAGTTCTTC. Amino acid sequence: CASSYSRRGSSYNEQFF.

The chain joins TRBV21-1 to TRBJ2-7; TRBD2 reflects the table's D call only, with no check against the DNA. TRBV21-1 is shown as a pseudogene. This CDR3 is built from 15 residues. This CDR3 is CASSIGRLARHEQYF. The CDR3 nucleotides are TGTGCCAGCAGCATCGGGAGACTAGCTCGGCACGAGCAGTACTTC.

The chain links TRBV4-1 to TRBJ2-1; TRBD2 agrees at 11 bases. The CDR3 length is 13 residues. V lost 6 bases to trimming and J lost 10 bases; unmatched junction nucleotides: 5. Germline V gives CDR1 MGHRA, CDR2 YSYEKL. The CDR3 DNA follows: TGCGCCAGCAGGGGACTAGCGGAAAACGAGCAGTTCTTC. Its translation: CASRGLAENEQFF.

The V call is TRBV6-5, the J call TRBJ2-7; possible D gene TRBD2, 6 bases. The CDR3 is 15 residues long. CDR1 MNHEY and CDR2 SVGAGI come from the germline V gene. The V end was cut by 3 bases, the J end by 1 base, with 13 bases between. CDR3 in DNA: TGTGCCAGCAGTTATATGGGCGGGGCTTCCTACGAGCAGTACTTC. This encodes CASSYMGGASYEQYF.

The chain is built from TRBV28 and TRBJ2-7; 12 bases agree with TRBD2. This CDR3 is built from 16 residues. In germline, CDR1 is MDHEN, CDR2 SYDVKM. The trim removed 0 bases at V and 4 bases at J, leaving 4 bases unmatched. CDR3 loop: CASSLWTSGSIYEQYF. The CDR3 DNA reads TGTGCCAGCAGTTTATGGACTAGCGGGAGCATTTACGAGCAGTACTTC.

The chain joins TRBV5-1 to TRBJ2-7; 9 positions match TRBD2. The CDR3 totals 16 residues. The V gene's germline CDR1 is SGHRS and CDR2 YFSETQ. V shed 5 bases, J shed 0 bases, and the junction held 9 bases outside the gene matches. CDR3 in amino acids: CASRSLLSGSSYEQYF. CDR3 nucleotides: TGCGCCAGCAGATCCCTTCTTAGCGGGAGCTCCTACGAGCAGTACTTC.

The chain is built from TRBV19 and TRBJ2-1; a possible D gene is TRBD2 (5 bases). The length of the CDR3 is 11 residues. Trimming left V 4 bases short and J 9 bases short, with 7 bases between. Germline V gene sequence: CDR1 LNHDA, CDR2 SQIVND (reference sequence). The CDR3, as DNA: TGTGCCAGTAGTACCGAGGGTGAGCAGTTCTTC. This encodes CASSTEGEQFF.

The V and J genes are TRBV3-1 (or the pseudogene TRBV3-2) and TRBJ1-5; TRBD1 might be the D (6 bases). The CDR3 extends over 15 amino acids. CDR1 and CDR2 (germline): LGHDT, YNNKEL (reference sequence). Trimming stripped 4 bases from V and 2 bases from J, with 12 bases between. The CDR3 loop reads CASSLGQRGNQPQHF. In DNA, the CDR3 is TGTGCCAGCAGCCTCGGACAGCGAGGCAATCAGCCCCAGCATTTT.

The rearrangement joins TRBV6-5 to TRBJ1-2; D gene uncertain. The ends were cut back, 0 bases at V and 1 base at J, with 6 bases in the middle. The CDR3 spans 14 residues. Germline lookup yields CDR1 MNHEY and CDR2 SVGAGI. For the CDR3, the DNA is TGTGCCAGCAGTTACTCGAGGAATAACTATGGCTACACCTTC. It encodes CASSYSRNNYGYTF.

The genes are TRBV7-6 and TRBJ2-5; 9 bases fit TRBD2. V was clipped by 5 bases and J by 1 base; unmatched bases: 17. This CDR3 region has 19 residues. The germline V gene has CDR1 SGHVS and CDR2 FNYEAQ. The CDR3 is CASSPHPGTSITRQETQYF. CDR3 nucleotides: TGTGCCAGCAGCCCACACCCCGGGACTAGCATTACCCGCCAAGAGACCCAGTACTTC.

The chain employs TRBV19 and TRBJ1-4; 7 bases agree with TRBD1. V lost 6 bases, J lost 7 bases, and 11 bases stayed unmatched. Germline V CDR1 and CDR2: LNHDA, SQIVND (reference sequence). The CDR3 is 15 residues long. DNA for the CDR3: TGTGCCAGTAGACTACAGGGGTTGGGTGGTGAAAAACTGTTTTTT. Translated: CASRLQGLGGEKLFF.

The chain couples TRBV29-1 to TRBJ2-3, with 8 bases matching TRBD2. The germline V gene has CDR1 SQVTM and CDR2 ANQGSEA. Losses at the gene ends were 4 bases for V and 6 bases for J; bases not matched to a gene: 15. The CDR3 spans 16 residues. CDR3 nucleotides: TGCAGCGTTGCGGTTGGGATAGCGGGATGGGCGGATACGCAGTATTTT. Protein: CSVAVGIAGWADTQYF.

The DNA for the CDR3 is TGTGCCAGCAGTTTGGACAGTAGTTATGGCTACACCTTC. It codes for CASSLDSSYGYTF. The V call is TRBV27, the J call TRBJ1-2; the D gene is possibly TRBD1 (6 bases). This CDR3 has 13 amino acids. Trimming took off 3 bases at V and 5 bases at J, with 10 bases between the two ends. The germline gives CDR1 MNHEY, CDR2 SMNVEV (reference sequence).

This chain joins TRBV7-9 and TRBJ2-7; D ambiguous. Trimming shortened V by 0 bases and J by 3 bases, and 6 bases separated the two germline ends. The CDR3 has 13 amino acids. Germline V gene data show CDR1 as SEHNR and CDR2 as FQNEAQ (reference sequence). DNA of the CDR3: TGTGCCAGCAGCTTAGCGGCCGACTACGAGCAGTACTTC. Translated, it gives CASSLAADYEQYF. The variable domain in full, with the rest retrieved from reference TRBV7-9 and TRBJ2-7, is DTGVSQNPRHKITKRGQNVTFRCDPISEHNRLYWYRQTLGQGPEFLTYFQNEAQLEKSRLLSDRFSAERPKGSFSTLEIQRTEQGDSAMYLCASSLAADYEQYFGPGTRLTVT.

About this clone: The same CDR3 also results from other DNA sequences found in this sample. The rearrangement links TRBV30 to TRBJ1-2; TRBD1 matches 8 bases. J was trimmed by 5 bases and V by 2 bases; bases with no gene match: 4. CDR1 is GTSNPN, CDR2 SVGIG, per germline (reference sequence). The CDR3 sequence is 13 residues long. CDR3 nucleotide sequence: TGTGCCTGGAGTCCAGACAGGGGATATGGCTACACCTTC. This encodes CAWSPDRGYGYTF.